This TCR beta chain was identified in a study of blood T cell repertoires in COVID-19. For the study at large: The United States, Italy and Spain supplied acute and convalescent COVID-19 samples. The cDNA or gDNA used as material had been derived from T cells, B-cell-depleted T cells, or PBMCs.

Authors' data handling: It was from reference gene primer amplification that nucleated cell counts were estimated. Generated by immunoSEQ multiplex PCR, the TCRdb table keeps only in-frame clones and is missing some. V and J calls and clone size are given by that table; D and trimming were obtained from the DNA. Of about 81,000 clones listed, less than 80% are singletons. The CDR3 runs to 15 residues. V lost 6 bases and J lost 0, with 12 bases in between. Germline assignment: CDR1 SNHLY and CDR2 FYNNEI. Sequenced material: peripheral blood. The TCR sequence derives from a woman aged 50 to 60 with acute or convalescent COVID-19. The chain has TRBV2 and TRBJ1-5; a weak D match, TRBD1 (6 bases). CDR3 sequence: CASRPGVGSNQPQHF. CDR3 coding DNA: TGTGCCAGCAGGCCAGGGGTGGGTAGCAATCAGCCCCAGCATTTT. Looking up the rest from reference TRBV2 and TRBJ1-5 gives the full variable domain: EPEVTQTPSHQVTQMGQEVILRCVPISNHLYFYWYRQILGQKVEFLVSFYNNEISEKSEIFDDQFSVERPDGSNFTLKIRSTKLEDSAMYFCASRPGVGSNQPQHFGDGTRLSIL.